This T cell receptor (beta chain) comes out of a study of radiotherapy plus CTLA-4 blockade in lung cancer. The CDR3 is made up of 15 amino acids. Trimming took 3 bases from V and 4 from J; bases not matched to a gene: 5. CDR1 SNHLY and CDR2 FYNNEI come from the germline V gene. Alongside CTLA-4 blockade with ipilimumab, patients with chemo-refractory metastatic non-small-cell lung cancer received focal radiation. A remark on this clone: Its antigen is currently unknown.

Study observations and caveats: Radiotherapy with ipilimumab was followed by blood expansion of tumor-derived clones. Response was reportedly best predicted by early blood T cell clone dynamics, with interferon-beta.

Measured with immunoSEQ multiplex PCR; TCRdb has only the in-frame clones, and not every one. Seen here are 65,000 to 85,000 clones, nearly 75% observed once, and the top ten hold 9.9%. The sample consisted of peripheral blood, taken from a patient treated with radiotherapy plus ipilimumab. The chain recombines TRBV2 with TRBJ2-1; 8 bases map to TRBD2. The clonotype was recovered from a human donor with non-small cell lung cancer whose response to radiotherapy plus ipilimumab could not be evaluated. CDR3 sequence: CASSEVSGGYNEQFF. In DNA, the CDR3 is TGTGCCAGCAGTGAGGTCAGCGGGGGATACAATGAGCAGTTCTTC.